This T cell receptor (beta chain) was obtained from a study of blood T cell repertoires in COVID-19 (dated by TCRdb to the early 2020s). For the study in its entirety: Collaborator samples came from the United States, Italy and Spain and covered acute and convalescent phases of COVID-19. The material from the prospective study consisted of cDNA or gDNA derived from T cells, B-cell-depleted T cells, or PBMCs. Subjects who had been exposed to COVID-19, were actively infected with it, or had recovered from it provided the deeply sampled blood TCRbeta repertoires that made up the dataset. The repertoires were released in a freely available public database meant as a resource for research on the immune response to SARS-CoV-2. Samples were obtained from the ongoing ImmuneRACE study (first 160 participants) and from over a thousand subjects provided by 6 global collaborators. A de-identified subject ID, COVID-19 status, age in years and sex were almost always included in the sample metadata. Where available, HLA class I and class II types were obtained from metadata supplied by the sample provider rather than from assay-based typing. General findings and caveats noted by the study authors: How much clinical and demographic metadata was included differed by source and by participant, and the metadata was provided uncurated.

TCRbeta CDR3 regions were amplified from genomic DNA by means of the immunoSEQ Assay, a bias-controlled multiplex PCR. The paper's processing steps were these. Nucleated cell counts per sample were estimated from amplification of reference gene primers within the assay. To quantify the absolute abundance of each unique TCRbeta CDR3 rearrangement, sequence reads were collapsed and filtered. For each sample, productive Simpson clonality was calculated as the square root of Simpson's diversity index over productive rearrangements. This immuneACCESS table, as held by TCRdb, lists in-frame sequences with V and J called but not all clones. Of the missing ones, under half trace to an unresolved V gene in checked studies; the others have no known cause. V, J and clone size reflect that table, while D and trimming were determined from the DNA. A total of some 120,000 clones appear in this sample, roughly 80% of them only once. More than 1.5% of the sample lies in the top ten.

The collaborating institutions used their own protocols to collect whole blood in K2EDTA tubes. For TCRbeta analysis, collaborators shipped samples as frozen whole blood, isolated PBMCs, or DNA extracted from either of those sample types. Concerning this clone: The clone's antigen remains unknown. Within one base of it there is no much larger clone, and no base qualities were kept.

V has 5 bases trimmed and J has 6 bases trimmed; junction bases matching no gene number 9. Including the terminal cysteine and phenylalanine, the CDR3 comprises 14 residues. This entry keeps only the CDR3 DNA: 42 bases, framed from base 1. Reading the germline V gene (reference sequence) gives CDR1 MNHNY and CDR2 SVGAGI. The chain couples TRBV6-6 to TRBJ1-2; the central 7 bases match TRBD1. The sequence was obtained from a man between 65 and 80 years old with acute or convalescent COVID-19. Sequencing was performed on peripheral blood. The DNA sequence follows: TGTGCCAGCAGTCTGGACAGGAGACACGATGGCTACACCTTC. Translated, this is CASSLDRRHDGYTF.